The text below deals with one T cell receptor beta chain. Clones were read by immunoSEQ multiplex PCR, and TCRdb kept only the in-frame ones, dropping some. The table lists approximately 2.4 million clones, 95% of them singletons, with 0.1% to 0.15% in the top ten. This entry is derived from a study of shared clonotypes between healthy human individuals. Researchers partitioned CD4+ cells into CD45RA+ naive and CD45RA-negative memory subsets. This TCR was recovered from a man aged 18 to 30 in good health. Sample: naive CD4+ T cells sorted from blood. Sample subset: CD45RA+ positively selected.

The CDR3 protein is CASSSSEGPLNEQFF. The CDR3 nucleotides are TGTGCCAGCAGCAGTAGCGAAGGGCCCCTCAATGAGCAGTTCTTC. The chain uses TRBV6-1 and TRBJ2-1; D might be TRBD2 (5 bases). Germline V gives CDR1 MNHNS, CDR2 SASEGT. With 6 bases removed from V and 6 bases from J, the gap between germline ends came to 18 bases. This CDR3 has 15 amino acids.